The following is a T cell receptor beta chain sequence with its context. The antigen remains undetermined. The data were obtained in a study of cytotoxic CD8 clonotypes in ibrutinib-treated CLL. Study context: Recorded responses included about 25 partial and 2 complete; following median 68 months, roughly 15 stayed remitted and 12 progressed. Overall study results and limits: Investigators sampled sustained-remission and progressing patients at differing times. Clonality grew at ibrutinib response; at progression, it decreased back toward baseline.

CDR3 size: 15 residues. CDR1 and CDR2 (germline): SGHTS, YDEGEE. Trimming pared 7 bases from V and 6 bases from J, leaving 20 bases between. Only in-frame clones appear in the TCRdb table, and some are missing; sequencing was by immunoSEQ multiplex PCR. The profile shows 25,000 or so clones, about three fifths of them singletons. This specimen consisted of PBMCs, obtained before ibrutinib treatment. The receptor's source is a human donor with chronic lymphocytic leukemia. The V gene is TRBV5-8, the J gene TRBJ2-1; D may be TRBD2 (6 bases). The CDR3 reads CASPGVDALGNEQFF. The CDR3 nucleotides are TGTGCCAGCCCGGGGGTAGATGCGCTCGGCAATGAGCAGTTCTTC.